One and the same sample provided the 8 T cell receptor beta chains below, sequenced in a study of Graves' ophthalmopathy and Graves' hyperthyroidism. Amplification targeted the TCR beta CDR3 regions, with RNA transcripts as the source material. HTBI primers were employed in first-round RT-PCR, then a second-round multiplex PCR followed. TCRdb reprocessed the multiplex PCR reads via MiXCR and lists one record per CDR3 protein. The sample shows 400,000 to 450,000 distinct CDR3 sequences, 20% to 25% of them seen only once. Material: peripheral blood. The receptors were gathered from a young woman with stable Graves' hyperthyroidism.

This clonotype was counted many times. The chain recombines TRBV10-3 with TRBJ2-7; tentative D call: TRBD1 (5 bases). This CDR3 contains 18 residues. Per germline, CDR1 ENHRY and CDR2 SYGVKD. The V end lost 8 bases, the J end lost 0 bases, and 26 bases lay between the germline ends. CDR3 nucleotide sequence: TGTGCCATCTCCAAGGTGCACGTTCAGGGTCCGTACTCCTACGAGCAGTACTTC. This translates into CAISKVHVQGPYSYEQYF.

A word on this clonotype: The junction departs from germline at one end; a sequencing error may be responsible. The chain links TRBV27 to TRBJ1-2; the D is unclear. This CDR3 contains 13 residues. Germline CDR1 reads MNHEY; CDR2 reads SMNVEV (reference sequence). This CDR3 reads CASSLKPYYGFTF. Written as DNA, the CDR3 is TGTGCCAGCAGTTTAAAACCATACTATGGCTTCACCTTC.

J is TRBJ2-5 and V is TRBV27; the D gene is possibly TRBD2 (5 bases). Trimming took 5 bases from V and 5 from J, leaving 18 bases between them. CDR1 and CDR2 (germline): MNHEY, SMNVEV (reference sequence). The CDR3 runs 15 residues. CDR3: CASSQSGGPYETQYF. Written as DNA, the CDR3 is TGTGCCAGCAGTCAGAGCGGAGGACCTTACGAGACCCAGTACTTC.

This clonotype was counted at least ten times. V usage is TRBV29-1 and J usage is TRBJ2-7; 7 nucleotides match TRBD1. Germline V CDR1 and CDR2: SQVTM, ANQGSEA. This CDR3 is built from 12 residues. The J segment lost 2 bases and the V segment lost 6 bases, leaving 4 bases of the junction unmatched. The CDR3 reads CSVARGTYEQYF. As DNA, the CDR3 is TGCAGCGTGGCCAGGGGGACCTACGAGCAGTACTTC.

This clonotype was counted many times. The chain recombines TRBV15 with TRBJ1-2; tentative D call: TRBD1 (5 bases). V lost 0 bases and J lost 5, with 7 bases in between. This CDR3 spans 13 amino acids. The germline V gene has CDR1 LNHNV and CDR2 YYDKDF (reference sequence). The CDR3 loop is CATSRDGAYGYTF. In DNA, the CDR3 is TGTGCCACCAGCAGAGATGGGGCGTATGGCTACACCTTC. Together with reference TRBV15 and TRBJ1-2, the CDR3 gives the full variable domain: DAMVIQNPRYQVTQFGKPVTLSCSQTLNHNVMYWYQQKSSQAPKLLFHYYDKDFNNEADTPDNFQSRRPNTSFCFLDIRSPGLGDTAMYLCATSRDGAYGYTFGSGTRLTVV.

The CDR3 here is CSASRTKETQYF. The CDR3 DNA sequence: TGCAGTGCTTCCCGGACTAAAGAGACCCAGTACTTC. V and J are TRBV20-1 and TRBJ2-5; D perhaps matches TRBD2 (6 bases). V lost 5 bases to trimming and J lost 3 bases, with 10 bases between them. Germline-derived CDR1 and CDR2 are DFQATT and SNEGSKA (reference sequence). The CDR3 contains 12 residues.

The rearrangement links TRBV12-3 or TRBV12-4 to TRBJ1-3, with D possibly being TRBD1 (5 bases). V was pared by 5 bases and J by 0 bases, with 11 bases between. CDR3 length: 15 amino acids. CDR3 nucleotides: TGTGCCAGCAGTCCTACAGGTCGCTCTGGAAACACCATATATTTT. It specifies CASSPTGRSGNTIYF.

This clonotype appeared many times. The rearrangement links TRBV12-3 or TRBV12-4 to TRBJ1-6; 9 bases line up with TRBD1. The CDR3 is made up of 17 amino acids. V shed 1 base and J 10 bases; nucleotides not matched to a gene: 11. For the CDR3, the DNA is TGTGCCAGCAGTTTAGGACTCTTGGGACAGGGTAGATCACCCCTCCACTTT. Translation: CASSLGLLGQGRSPLHF.